This T cell receptor beta chain was sequenced for a study of cytomegalovirus exposure and HLA in healthy donors. Study observations and caveats: In a later analysis, compared with equally common non-associated chains, HLA-associated beta chains were more expanded. What TCR beta sequences reportedly achieved was accurate prediction of HLA-A and HLA-B alleles in most subjects.

Remarks on this clone: No antigen is known for it.

With 60 Vbeta and 13 Jbeta primers, the PCR was carried out. Sequenced by immunoSEQ multiplex PCR; TCRdb stores in-frame clones only, minus some. The sample holds tens of thousands of clones; about 71% are singletons and the top ten take just over 8%. This receptor was obtained from a man aged 55-75 years in good health and CMV-seronegative. The sample comprised PBMCs.

CDR3 DNA sequence: TGTGCCAGCAGTGAAGGGGAAGGGGGCTACGAGCAGTACTTC. Translation gives CASSEGEGGYEQYF. The gene calls are TRBV6-1 and TRBJ2-7; tentatively, D is TRBD1 (6 bases). The V end was cut by 1 base, the J end by 3 bases, with 10 bases between. The germline V gene has CDR1 MNHNS and CDR2 SASEGT. The CDR3 is 14 amino acids.